This record looks at one TCR beta chain sequence and its context. This clone was seen ten or more times. Its antigen is unknown. No per-base quality is available; no much larger clone lies one base away. Other DNA variants within this sample encode the same CDR3. The record originates from a study of shared clonotypes between healthy human individuals (dated by TCRdb to 2020 to 2022). Looking at the study overall: The cohort comprised a couple of women and a few men aged 18 to 49 years. Per donor, leukapheresis produced somewhere between about 0.94 and 10 billion PBMCs. To estimate repertoire size and how much clonotypes are shared between individuals, the study performed deep sequencing of blood TCR repertoires from roughly five healthy adults. To increase sequencing depth and limit assay-specific biases, TCR repertoire library preparation and sequencing were carried out by different laboratories using diverse techniques.

Study-wide conclusions, independent of this receptor: Sampling was restricted to blood, and TCR repertoires in tissue are likely to differ from TCR repertoires in blood. Because the study included a small number of donors, the genetic and exposure-history diversity represented was limited. Pairwise subsampling led to the expectation that sequencing depth would affect the degree of clonotype sharing among donors.

The donors were healthy, HIV-negative adults who had no recently reported acute infections or vaccinations. Every donor was a Caucasian adult residing in Nashville, Tennessee, USA. For unsorted samples, tens of millions of PBMCs were counted, and genomic DNA was extracted using the QIAamp DNA Blood Mini kit. Blood was collected by leukapheresis, and PBMCs were isolated by Ficoll-Histopaque density gradient centrifugation and then cryopreserved in liquid nitrogen vapor phase. V is cut by 6 bases and J by 3 bases, and the space between the germline ends is 17 bases. The germline V gene (reference sequence) sets CDR1 to MNHNY and CDR2 to SVGAGI. Measured from the cysteine to the phenylalanine, the CDR3 is 15 residues long. Of all the DNA, just the CDR3 is kept, 45 bases in frame from base 1. Using the deep immunoSEQ assay, TCR CDR3 regions were amplified from genomic DNA by multiplex PCR. Genomic DNA extracted from each cell subset was distributed evenly over all wells of several immunoSEQ 96-well plates, and each plate served as one replicate. For unsorted PBMC, each replicate PCR was loaded with 250 to 300 ng genomic DNA, equivalent to 25,000 to 35,000 T cell genomes. Genomic DNA from unsorted PBMC was sequenced over ten immunoSEQ deep assay plates. Purified libraries were quantified with a Qubit 3.0 fluorometer, sized on a Bioanalyzer 2100, and re-quantified with the KAPA Library Quantification kit. A separate single-read 150-cycle Illumina NextSeq 550 flow cell was used to sequence each immunoSEQ 96-well plate. The study's own analysis went as follows. Because the immunoSEQ output held only junctional sequences and lacked quality scores, the filtering could not match the filtering applied to full-length reads. Sequences were annotated with PyIR, a Python wrapper for IgBLAST v1.9, using IMGT germline references to assign V/J genes and CDR3. Any read was removed if the V/J assignment was weak (E-value above 1e-6), the CDR3 was missing, or the read contained stop codons, out-of-frame junctions, or ambiguous translated residues. V3J clonotypes were defined as sequences sharing an identical inferred V gene, J gene, and CDR3 amino acid sequence. Percentage overlap between repertoires was computed as shared unique clonotypes divided by the size of the smaller repertoire. Repertoire richness was assessed with RTK rarefaction, the Chao1 estimator, and Recon v2.1 estimates of unobserved clonotypes. TCRdb took this table from immuneACCESS and kept in-frame rearrangements with V and J called. Such tables lack part of the clones; where checked against another copy, unresolved V genes explain under half of the gap, and the rest is unexplained. That table supplies the V and J calls and clone size; D and trimming were determined from the DNA. For this sample there are about half a million clones; 81% appear just once. The ten largest clones represent roughly 13% of the sample.

The rearrangement joined TRBV6-6 to TRBJ1-2; tentative D gene TRBD1, with 5 bases matching. Specimen: PBMCs. This clonotype was sampled from a middle-aged woman in good health. Some clones in this sample may be carry-over from other donors' samples. The sequenced DNA is TGTGCCAGCAGGTCTTGGGACGGATGGGACTATGGCTACACCTTC. This encodes CASRSWDGWDYGYTF.